This T cell receptor beta chain came from a study of T-cell memory formation after mild COVID-19. CDR1 MGHRA and CDR2 YSYEKL come from the germline V gene. Trimming took 0 bases from V and 4 from J, leaving 3 bases between them. The CDR3 has 12 residues. TCRdb itself ran the 5' RACE reads through MiXCR, one entry per CDR3 protein. The table includes under 250,000 distinct CDR3 sequences, over 8.5% detected once. This clonotype was seen a few times. Sequenced material: PBMCs or a T cell subset sorted from them (not recorded which). This TCR derives from a man between 18 and 29 years old who had mild COVID-19 (a few samples of this study predate the infection). Cell type and time point are not known. The chain joins TRBV4-1 to TRBJ1-2; D remains unclear. The CDR3 DNA is TGCGCCAGCAGCCAAGATCTCTATGGCTACACCTTC. It codes for CASSQDLYGYTF.